This TCR beta chain was recorded in a study of CD4 T cells in relation to SARS-CoV-2 and coronaviruses. Before the COVID-19 pandemic, during about 2010-2018, CD4+ T cells were taken from unexposed donors. CD4+ T cells were isolated from the cells after 10 days of culture. Cells permitting, SARS-CoV-2 S/N and four cold-coronavirus spikes were tested on unexposed-donor CD4+ T cells. The repertoire was sequenced with immunoSEQ multiplex PCR; TCRdb's copy has only in-frame clones and lacks some. Of roughly 25,000 clones detected, about four fifths appear once; the ten largest clones hold approximately 15%. The CDR3 is made up of 13 amino acids. The V end lost 5 bases, the J end lost 7 bases, and 11 bases lay between the germline ends. This clone was seen more than once but under ten times. Antigen: not known.

This clonotype originated in a human donor in good health. The V and J genes are TRBV12-3 or TRBV12-4 and TRBJ2-2; no firm D call. The sequencing input was CD4+ T cells from PBMCs, cultured in vitro. The CDR3 nucleotides are TGTGCCAGCAGTACAATGAGTGGCGGGGAGCTGTTTTTT. Its translation is CASSTMSGGELFF.